This T cell receptor beta chain was observed in a study of cytomegalovirus exposure and HLA in healthy donors. About the research overall: Researchers found that just over 80% of about 400 genotyped donors fell within the Caucasian-associated ancestry cluster.

The PCR was carried out with 60 Vbeta primers and 13 Jbeta primers. Sequenced by immunoSEQ multiplex PCR; TCRdb stores in-frame clones only, minus some. Here the sample spans around 90,000 clones, roughly 67% being singletons. Germline CDR1 SGHDN, CDR2 FVKESK. After removal of 4 bases from V and 12 bases from J, the junction contained 15 bases not matched to a gene. The CDR3 runs 15 residues. This clone has a single count. As yet, its antigen is unknown. Broader study findings: A list of approximately 160 TCR beta chains associated with cytomegalovirus was given.

The chain carries TRBV14 and TRBJ2-3; 8 nucleotides line up with TRBD1. The sequenced sample consisted of PBMCs. This clonotype was obtained from a human donor in good health. CDR3 sequence reads: CASSLQISGTGNQYF. DNA for the CDR3: TGTGCCAGCAGCCTCCAAATATCCGGGACAGGAAATCAGTATTTT.